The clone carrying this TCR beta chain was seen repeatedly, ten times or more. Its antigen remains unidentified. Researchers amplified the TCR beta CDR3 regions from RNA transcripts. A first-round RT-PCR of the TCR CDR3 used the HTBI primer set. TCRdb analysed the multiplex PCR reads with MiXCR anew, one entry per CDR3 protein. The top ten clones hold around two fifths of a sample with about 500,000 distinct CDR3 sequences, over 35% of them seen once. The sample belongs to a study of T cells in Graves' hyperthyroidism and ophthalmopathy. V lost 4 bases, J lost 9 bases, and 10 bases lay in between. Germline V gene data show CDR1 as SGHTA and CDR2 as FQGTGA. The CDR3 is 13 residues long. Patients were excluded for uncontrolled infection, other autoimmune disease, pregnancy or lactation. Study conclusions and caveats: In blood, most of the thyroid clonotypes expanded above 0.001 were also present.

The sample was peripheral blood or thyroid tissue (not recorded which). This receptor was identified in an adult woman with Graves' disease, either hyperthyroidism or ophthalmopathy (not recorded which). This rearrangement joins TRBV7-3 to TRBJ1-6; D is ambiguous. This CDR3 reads CASSSTGSSPLHF. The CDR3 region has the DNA TGTGCCAGCAGCTCAACGGGATCTTCACCCCTCCACTTT.